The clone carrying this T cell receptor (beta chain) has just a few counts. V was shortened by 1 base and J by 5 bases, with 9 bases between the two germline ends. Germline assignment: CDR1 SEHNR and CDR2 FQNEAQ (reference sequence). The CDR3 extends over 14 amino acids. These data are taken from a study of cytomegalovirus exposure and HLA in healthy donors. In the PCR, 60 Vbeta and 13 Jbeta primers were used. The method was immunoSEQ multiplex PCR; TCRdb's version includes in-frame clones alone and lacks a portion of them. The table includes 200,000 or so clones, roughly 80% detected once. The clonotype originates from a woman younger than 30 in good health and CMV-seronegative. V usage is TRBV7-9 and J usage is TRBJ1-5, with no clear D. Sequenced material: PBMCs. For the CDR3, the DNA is TGTGCCAGCAGCTTAGTTACAGTAGATCAGCCCCAGCATTTT. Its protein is CASSLVTVDQPQHF.